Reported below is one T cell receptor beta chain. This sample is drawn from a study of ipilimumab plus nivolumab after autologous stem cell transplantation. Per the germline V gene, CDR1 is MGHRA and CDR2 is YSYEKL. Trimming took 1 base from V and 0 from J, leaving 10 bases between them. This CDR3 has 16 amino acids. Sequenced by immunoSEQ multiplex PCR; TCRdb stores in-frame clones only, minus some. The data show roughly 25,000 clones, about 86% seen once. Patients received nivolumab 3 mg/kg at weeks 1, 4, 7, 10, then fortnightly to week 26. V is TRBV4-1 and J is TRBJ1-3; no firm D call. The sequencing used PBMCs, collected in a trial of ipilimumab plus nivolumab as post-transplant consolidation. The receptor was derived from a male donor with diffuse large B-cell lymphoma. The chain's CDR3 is CASSQAAVNSGNTIYF. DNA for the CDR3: TGCGCCAGCAGCCAAGCAGCAGTCAACTCTGGAAACACCATATATTTT.